This TCR beta chain is drawn from a study of cytomegalovirus exposure and HLA in healthy donors. PCR amplification relied on 60 Vbeta primers (plus 13 Jbeta primers). Sequencing used immunoSEQ multiplex PCR; TCRdb keeps in-frame clones, though not all of them. The table shows 120,000 to 150,000 clones, with over 75% occurring only once. Worth noting for this clone: Its cognate antigen is unknown.

Findings of the study overall: Earlier analysis found most TCR beta V segments productive about 87% or about 30% of the time. Across all donors, roughly uniform sequencing depth was an assumption of the presence/absence analyses. The authors later linked a missense DCLRE1C variant to TCR beta V- and J-gene trimming. For cytomegalovirus status, the classifier reportedly gave diagnoses with high specificity and sensitivity.

The CDR3 has 18 amino acids. In germline, CDR1 is ENHRY, CDR2 SYGVKD. The V end lost 4 bases, the J end lost 1 base, and 22 bases lay between the germline ends. The receptor's source is a woman aged 45 to 65 in good health and CMV-seropositive. The chain employs TRBV10-3 and TRBJ2-5; a weak D match, TRBD1 (6 bases). Specimen: PBMCs. The chain's CDR3 is CAISGEGENPHLQETQYF. The CDR3 nucleotides are TGTGCCATCAGTGGAGAGGGGGAGAATCCTCACCTCCAAGAGACCCAGTACTTC.